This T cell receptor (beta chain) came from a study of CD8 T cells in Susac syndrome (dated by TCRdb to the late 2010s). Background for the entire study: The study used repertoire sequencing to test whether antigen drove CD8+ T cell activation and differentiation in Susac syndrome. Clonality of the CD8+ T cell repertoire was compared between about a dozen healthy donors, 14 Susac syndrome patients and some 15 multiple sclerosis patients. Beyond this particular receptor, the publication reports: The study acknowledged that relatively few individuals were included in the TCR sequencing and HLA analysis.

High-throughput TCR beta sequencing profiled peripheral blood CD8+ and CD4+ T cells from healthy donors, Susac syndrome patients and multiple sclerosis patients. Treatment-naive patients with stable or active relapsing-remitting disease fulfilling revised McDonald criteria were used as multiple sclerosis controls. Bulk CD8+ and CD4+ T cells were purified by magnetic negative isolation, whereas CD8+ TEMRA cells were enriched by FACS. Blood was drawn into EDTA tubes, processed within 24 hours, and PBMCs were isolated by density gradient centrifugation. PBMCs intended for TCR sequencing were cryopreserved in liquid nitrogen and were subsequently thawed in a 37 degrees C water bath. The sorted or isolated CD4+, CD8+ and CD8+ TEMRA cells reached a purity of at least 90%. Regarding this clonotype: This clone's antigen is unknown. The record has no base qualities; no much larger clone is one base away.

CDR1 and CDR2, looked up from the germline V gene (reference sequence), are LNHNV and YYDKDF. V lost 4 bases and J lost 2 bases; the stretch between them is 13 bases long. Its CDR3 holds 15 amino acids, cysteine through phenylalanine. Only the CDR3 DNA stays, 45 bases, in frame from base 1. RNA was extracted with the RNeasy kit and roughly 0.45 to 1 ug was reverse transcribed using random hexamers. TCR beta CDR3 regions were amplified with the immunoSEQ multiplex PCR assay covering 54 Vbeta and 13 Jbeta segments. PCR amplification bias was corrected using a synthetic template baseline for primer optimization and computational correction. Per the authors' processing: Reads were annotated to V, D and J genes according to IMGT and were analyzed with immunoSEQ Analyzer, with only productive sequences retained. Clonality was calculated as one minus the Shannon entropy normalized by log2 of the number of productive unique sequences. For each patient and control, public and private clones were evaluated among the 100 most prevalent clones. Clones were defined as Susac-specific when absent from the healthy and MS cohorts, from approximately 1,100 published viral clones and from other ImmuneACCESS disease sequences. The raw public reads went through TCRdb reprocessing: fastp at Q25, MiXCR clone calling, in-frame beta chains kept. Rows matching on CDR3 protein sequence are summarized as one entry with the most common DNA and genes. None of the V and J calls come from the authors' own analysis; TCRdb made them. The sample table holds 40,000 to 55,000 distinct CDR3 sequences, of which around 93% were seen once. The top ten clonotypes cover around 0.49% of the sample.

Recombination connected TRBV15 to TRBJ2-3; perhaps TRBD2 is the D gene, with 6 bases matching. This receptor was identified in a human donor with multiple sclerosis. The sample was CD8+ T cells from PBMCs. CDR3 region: CATSIGRGITDTQYF. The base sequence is TGTGCCACCAGCATTGGTCGGGGGATCACAGATACGCAGTATTTT. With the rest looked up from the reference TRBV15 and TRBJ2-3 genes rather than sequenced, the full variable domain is DAMVIQNPRYQVTQFGKPVTLSCSQTLNHNVMYWYQQKSSQAPKLLFHYYDKDFNNEADTPDNFQSRRPNTSFCFLDIRSPGLGDTAMYLCATSIGRGITDTQYFGPGTRLTVL.